These 18 T cell receptor beta chains originate from one sample sequenced in a study of tumor-infiltrating lymphocytes in primary liver carcinoma. For blood RNA, unsorted whole blood served as the source, and germline DNA was extracted too. With around 450 ng total RNA as template and a constant-region primer, TCR beta cDNA was made. Three-round nested multiplex PCR performed with slightly modified ARM-PCR produced the TCR beta libraries. Investigators reported that the first two PCR rounds, at about 9 cycles each, used TRBV1-TRBV30 forward primers with a C-beta reverse primer. TCRdb reprocessed the multiplex PCR reads with MiXCR, giving one entry per CDR3 protein. The sample records around 330,000 distinct CDR3 sequences, 50% to 60% being singletons. Sequencing input: peripheral blood. These receptors came from a woman aged 25 to 39 with primary liver carcinoma and hepatitis B virus infection.

V gene TRBV6-5 combines with J gene TRBJ2-3; the D is unclear. Germline values: CDR1 MNHEY, CDR2 SVGAGI. Trimming pared 5 bases from V and 3 bases from J, leaving 12 bases between. The CDR3 runs to 14 residues. CDR3 in amino acids: CASSLYSGTDTQYF. For the CDR3, the DNA is TGTGCCAGCAGTCTCTACAGTGGGACAGATACGCAGTATTTT.

The rearrangement joins TRBV4-1 to TRBJ1-5, with D tentatively TRBD1 (6 bases). Between the trimmed V and J ends, which lost 4 bases and 4 bases, there was a span of 14 bases. Looked up from germline, CDR1 is MGHRA and CDR2 is YSYEKL. The CDR3 loop spans 15 amino acids. The CDR3 bases are TGCGCCAGCAGCCCCTCCGGGGGCGATAATCAGCCCCAGCATTTT. Its translation: CASSPSGGDNQPQHF.

J is TRBJ1-5 and V is TRBV6-6; D not certain. Trimming stripped 5 bases from V and 7 bases from J, with 12 bases between. CDR1 and CDR2 (germline): MNHNY, SVGAGI (reference sequence). This CDR3 comprises 13 residues. In DNA, the CDR3 is TGTGCCAGCAGTCCGGACGAATTCCAGCCCCAGCATTTT. It yields the protein CASSPDEFQPQHF.

CDR3 sequence reads: CASSHIQPIQGAGYGYTF. The CDR3 DNA is TGCGCCAGCAGCCATATCCAGCCTATACAGGGGGCCGGCTATGGCTACACCTTC. The gene calls are TRBV4-1 and TRBJ1-2; 9 bases line up with TRBD1. The CDR3 has 18 residues. Germline values: CDR1 MGHRA, CDR2 YSYEKL. The V segment lost 3 bases and the J segment 4 bases; nucleotides outside the gene matches: 15.

This clonotype was counted a few times. This rearrangement joins TRBV6-2 or TRBV6-3 to TRBJ2-2, with 7 bases identical to TRBD2. The germline V gene has CDR1 MNHEY and CDR2 SVGEGT. Unmatched junction bases numbered 5, after V lost 2 bases and J lost 5 bases. This CDR3 region has 15 residues. CDR3 nucleotides: TGTGCCAGCAGTTACGCGGGAGAAGGGACCGGGGAGCTGTTTTTT. Protein product: CASSYAGEGTGELFF.

The chain links TRBV28 to TRBJ2-7, with 13 bases aligning to TRBD2. Germline loops: CDR1 MDHEN, CDR2 SYDVKM. Trimming took 5 bases from V and 5 from J; bases not matched to a gene: 21. There are 20 residues in the CDR3. CDR3 coding DNA: TGTGCCAGCAGTGCCACTATACTAGCGGGAGGGCCCGGGCCGTCGGACGAGCAGTACTTC. It yields the protein CASSATILAGGPGPSDEQYF.

Concerning this clonotype itself: This may be a read error: a much more frequent sequence differs by one nucleotide. This chain uses TRBV6-6 with TRBJ2-1, with D perhaps TRBD2 (5 bases). The germline gives CDR1 MNHNY, CDR2 SVGAGI (reference sequence). Trimming left V 10 bases short and J 6 bases short, with 19 bases between. The length of the CDR3 is 14 residues. The CDR3 sequence is CANTRPGSGNEQFF. The CDR3 coding sequence is TGTGCCAACACCAGACCGGGGTCCGGCAATGAGCAGTTCTTC.

This clonotype was observed at least ten times. The chain combines TRBV28 with TRBJ2-5; 9 bases fit TRBD2. The V segment lost 2 bases and the J segment 2 bases; nucleotides outside the gene matches: 9. Germline V gene sequence: CDR1 MDHEN, CDR2 SYDVKM. This CDR3 spans 17 amino acids. CDR3: CASSLPKDSGGQETQYF. In nucleotides, the CDR3 is TGTGCCAGCAGTTTACCCAAAGATAGCGGGGGTCAAGAGACCCAGTACTTC.

As to this clonotype: Relative to the germline gene, one junction end is altered; a read error may explain this. This chain joins TRBV11-3 and TRBJ2-3; no clear D. Germline assignment: CDR1 SGHNT and CDR2 YENEEA. There are 15 residues in the CDR3. Written as DNA, the CDR3 is TGCGCCAGCAGCTCGGTACTCGCTAGCACAGATACGCAGTATTTT. Amino acids: CASSSVLASTDTQYF.

This clonotype occurred a few times. A much larger clone is a single base away; this may be a read error. The rearrangement uses TRBV11-2 and TRBJ2-7, with D unresolved. The germline V gene encodes CDR1 SGHAT and CDR2 FQNNGV. The CDR3 contains 16 residues. CDR3 in amino acids: CVSSLDPPFLDYEQYF. CDR3 in DNA: TGTGTCAGCAGCTTGGACCCCCCGTTCCTAGACTACGAGCAGTACTTC.

About this clonotype: The conserved phenylalanine or tryptophan normally closing the CDR3 is absent here, so this likely arose from a read error. The rearrangement joins TRBV10-1 to TRBJ2-5, with a tentative D call TRBD2 (6 bases). The CDR3 consists of 13 residues. The V and J ends lost 5 bases and 5 bases respectively, with 12 bases between them. The germline V gene has CDR1 WNHNN and CDR2 SYGVQD (reference sequence). CDR3 sequence: CASSLGGGETQYL. The CDR3 DNA follows: TGCGCCAGCAGTCTGGGGGGTGGCGAGACCCAGTACCTC.

The V gene is TRBV5-1, the J gene TRBJ1-1, with a tentative D call TRBD1 (6 bases). Trimming stripped 0 bases from V and 4 bases from J, with 13 bases between. This CDR3 comprises 15 residues. Germline V lookup: CDR1 SGHRS, CDR2 YFSETQ. The CDR3 is CASSLAGGIITEAFF. The CDR3 region has the DNA TGCGCCAGCAGCTTGGCCGGGGGCATCATCACTGAAGCTTTCTTT. Combining the CDR3 with reference TRBV5-1 and TRBJ1-1 gives the whole variable domain KAGVTQTPRYLIKTRGQQVTLSCSPISGHRSVSWYQQTPGQGLQFLFEYFSETQRNKGNFPGRFSGRQFSNSRSEMNVSTLELGDSALYLCASSLAGGIITEAFFGQGTRLTVV.

The chain employs TRBV18 and TRBJ2-7, with 8 positions matching TRBD1. The CDR3 runs 15 residues. Unmatched junction bases numbered 12, after V lost 5 bases and J lost 6 bases. CDR1 KGHSH and CDR2 LQKENI come from the germline V gene. Here the CDR3 DNA reads TGTGCCAGCTCATTCAAAGGACAGGGCTCTTGCGAGCAGTACTTC. It codes for CASSFKGQGSCEQYF. Complete variable domain (other parts from reference TRBV18 and TRBJ2-7): NAGVMQNPRHLVRRRGQEARLRCSPMKGHSHVYWYRQLPEEGLKFMVYLQKENIIDESGMPKERFSAEFPKEGPSILRIQQVVRGDSAAYFCASSFKGQGSCEQYFGPGTRLTVT.

This chain uses TRBV28 with TRBJ2-3; D is uncertain. V lost 5 bases, J lost 0 bases, and 15 bases lay in between. Germline V gene data show CDR1 as MDHEN and CDR2 as SYDVKM. There are 16 residues in the CDR3. The CDR3 sequence is CASSPSFRSSTDTQYF. In DNA, the CDR3 is TGTGCCAGCAGTCCAAGCTTCCGCTCTAGCACAGATACGCAGTATTTT. The whole variable domain, filled in from reference TRBV28 and TRBJ2-3, reads DVKVTQSSRYLVKRTGEKVFLECVQDMDHENMFWYRQDPGLGLRLIYFSYDVKMKEKGDIPEGYSVSREKKERFSLILESASTNQTSMYLCASSPSFRSSTDTQYFGPGTRLTVL.

This clonotype was recorded a few times. The CDR3 bases are TGTGCCAGCAGTGAACTGGGCATCGAGCAGTACTTC. Residues: CASSELGIEQYF. The chain recombines TRBV6-1 with TRBJ2-7; D not resolved. Trimming stripped 2 bases from V and 6 bases from J, with 8 bases between. From germline, CDR1 is MNHNS and CDR2 SASEGT. The CDR3 covers 12 residues.

The table lists this clonotype with many counts. The V gene is TRBV6-5, the J gene TRBJ2-7, with D perhaps TRBD1 (5 bases). This CDR3 region has 14 residues. With 4 bases removed from V and 2 bases from J, the gap between germline ends came to 12 bases. Germline values: CDR1 MNHEY, CDR2 SVGAGI. The CDR3 DNA is TGTGCCAGCAGTTTCCAGACAGAACCCTACGAGCAGTACTTC. Encoded protein: CASSFQTEPYEQYF.

The V gene is TRBV6-6, the J gene TRBJ2-7, with 7 bases fitting TRBD2. Germline V CDR1 and CDR2: MNHNY, SVGAGI (reference sequence). V gave up 5 bases and J gave up 9 bases; unmatched junction bases: 19. This CDR3 spans 16 amino acids. The CDR3 loop reads CASSRPGKAGVWGQYF. The CDR3 DNA is TGTGCCAGCAGTCGCCCAGGCAAGGCGGGAGTATGGGGGCAGTACTTC.

On this clonotype: This may arise from a read error, as a much more abundant clone is one base away. The chain carries TRBV6-5 and TRBJ2-7, with D possibly matching TRBD2 (6 bases). The CDR3 consists of 13 residues. Germline V gives CDR1 MNHEY, CDR2 SVGAGI. The CDR3 loop is CASRDSQSYGQYF. DNA of the CDR3: TGTGCCAGCCGGGACTCCCAATCCTACGGGCAGTACTTC.